The 5 T cell receptor beta chains below were found in one sample sequenced in a study of cytomegalovirus exposure and HLA in healthy donors. A multiplex PCR was run with 60 Vbeta primers and 13 Jbeta primers. Using immunoSEQ multiplex PCR, the repertoire was profiled, and TCRdb retains in-frame clones only, with some absent. The table includes around 130,000 clones, around 83% detected once. Source material: PBMCs. The receptors were sampled from a human donor in good health.

The V gene is TRBV5-4, the J gene TRBJ1-2, with D possibly matching TRBD1 (5 bases). The germline CDR1 and CDR2 sequences are SGHNT and YYREEE (reference sequence). Deletions cut 2 bases from V and 6 bases from J, with 11 bases between. The CDR3 runs 13 residues. CDR3 DNA: TGTGCCAGCAGCTTAGGGGCAGATCATGGCTACACCTTC. It translates to CASSLGADHGYTF.

The chain joins TRBV5-1 to TRBJ1-6; D perhaps matches TRBD1 (5 bases). Germline V lookup: CDR1 SGHRS, CDR2 YFSETQ. V lost 5 bases to trimming and J lost 7 bases, with 13 bases between them. The CDR3 is 14 amino acids. DNA for the CDR3: TGCGCCAGCAGTTCTACAGGCTCCAATTCACCCCTCCACTTT. Residues: CASSSTGSNSPLHF.

V is TRBV2 and J is TRBJ2-2; possibly TRBD2 for D (6 bases). CDR1 is SNHLY and CDR2 is FYNNEI in the germline V gene. The CDR3 is made up of 15 amino acids. V gave up 4 bases and J gave up 8 bases, with 17 bases separating them. The CDR3 nucleotides read TGTGCCAGCAGTGGCCGGGACTTTCTATTGGGGGAGCTGTTTTTT. Encoded protein: CASSGRDFLLGELFF.

The gene calls are TRBV4-1 and TRBJ2-7; tentative D call: TRBD2 (5 bases). Germline-derived CDR1 and CDR2 are MGHRA and YSYEKL. Trimming cost V 3 bases and J 6 bases, with 15 bases left between them. The CDR3 sequence is 14 residues long. The CDR3 DNA reads TGCGCCAGCAGCCATCACGGGGATTCTGCCGAGCAGTACTTC. Translated: CASSHHGDSAEQYF.

The chain carries TRBV28 and TRBJ1-1; D is unclear. The CDR3 has 13 amino acids. Germline V gene lookup returns CDR1 MDHEN and CDR2 SYDVKM. The V and J ends lost 2 bases and 4 bases respectively, with 8 bases between them. This chain's CDR3 is CASSLAGGTEAFF. As DNA, the CDR3 is TGTGCCAGCAGTTTAGCGGGAGGCACTGAAGCTTTCTTT.